The next 18 T cell receptor beta chains were all read from a single sample in a study of T cell clonality in common variable immunodeficiency. Profiled with immunoSEQ multiplex PCR; TCRdb holds only in-frame clones, not every one. Captured here are fewer than 60,000 clones, none seen once; the top ten comprise just over 2%. Sequencing was performed on peripheral blood mononuclear cells. Receptors were obtained from a person aged 18 to 75 in good health.

Many counts were recorded for this clone. The CDR3 goes on 3 residues after the read ends, and that part is filled in from the germline J gene. The rearrangement links TRBV19 to TRBJ2-1; 8 bases map to TRBD2. With 5 bases clipped from V and 0 bases from J, the junction kept 6 bases outside the gene matches. The length of the CDR3 is 16 residues. The germline V gene has CDR1 LNHDA and CDR2 SQIVND (reference sequence). CDR3 residues: CASSPIAGGSYNEQFF. CDR3 DNA, as far as it was read: TGTGCCAGTAGTCCCATTGCGGGAGGCTCCTACAATGAG.

The sample holds a few counts of this clone. CDR3 DNA, as far as it was read: TGTGCCAGTAGCAGACAAAGCTCCTACGAG. It encodes CASSRQSSYE. The whole CDR3 region reads CASSRQSSYEQYF. V gene TRBV19 combines with J gene TRBJ2-7, with D unclear. Coverage ceases 3 residues before the CDR3 finishes, and the germline J gene fills in the end. The germline gives CDR1 LNHDA, CDR2 SQIVND (reference sequence). The CDR3 is made up of 13 amino acids. The ends were cut back, 6 bases at V and 0 bases at J, with 9 bases in the middle.

This clone was detected a few times. The CDR3 is cut off 3 residues early in the read; its end comes from the germline J gene. The chain employs TRBV19 and TRBJ1-2; the match to TRBD1 covers 9 bases. J was trimmed by 4 bases and V by 5 bases; bases with no gene match: 11. The germline V gene has CDR1 LNHDA and CDR2 SQIVND (reference sequence). The CDR3 extends over 16 amino acids. The CDR3 sequence is CASSLHTGGEGYGYTF. CDR3 DNA, as far as it was read: TGTGCCAGTAGTTTACATACAGGGGGCGAAGGCTATGGC.

Many counts were recorded for this clone. The read comes to an end 3 residues before the CDR3 does, leaving the germline J gene to fill in the end. The chain has TRBV11-2 and TRBJ2-7; TRBD2 aligns across 7 bases. The CDR3 loop spans 13 amino acids. The germline CDR1 and CDR2 sequences are SGHAT and FQNNGV. The J segment lost 3 bases and the V segment lost 2 bases, leaving 1 base of the junction unmatched. The CDR3 sequence is CASSLSSGYEQYF. The sequenced part of the CDR3 DNA is TGTGCCAGCAGCTTATCTAGCGGCTACGAG. Complete variable domain (other parts from reference TRBV11-2 and TRBJ2-7): EAGVAQSPRYKIIEKRQSVAFWCNPISGHATLYWYQQILGQGPKLLIQFQNNGVVDDSQLPKDRFSAERLKGVDSTLKIQPAKLEDSAVYLCASSLSSGYEQYFGPGTRLTVT.

This clone was recorded at least ten times. The read ends 3 residues early relative to the CDR3; the germline J gene fills the gap. The J gene is TRBJ2-7, the V gene TRBV5-1; 7 bases fit TRBD1. Per the germline V gene, CDR1 is SGHRS and CDR2 is YFSETQ. V was clipped by 4 bases and J by 2 bases; unmatched bases: 3. The CDR3 has 13 residues. CDR3 DNA, as far as it was read: TGCGCCAGCAGCCTTACAGGGGCCTACGAG. Protein sequence: CASSLTGAYE. The whole CDR3 reads CASSLTGAYEQYF.

This clone was detected a few times. The CDR3 end lies 3 residues beyond the end of the read and is filled in from the germline J gene. The chain has TRBV7-9 and TRBJ1-5; 7 bases agree with TRBD1. The junction had 6 bases not matched to a gene; V was cut back by 6 bases and J by 4 bases. The CDR3 extends over 14 amino acids. CDR1 and CDR2 from the germline V gene are SEHNR and FQNEAQ (reference sequence). CDR3 bases read: TGTGCCAGCAGGAGAGAGGGGGCTAATCAGCCC. It encodes CASRREGANQP. From start to end, the CDR3 is CASRREGANQPQHF.

As for this clone: Read data end 3 residues before the CDR3 end; the end is taken from the germline J gene. This chain joins TRBV29-1 and TRBJ2-7, with a weak D call TRBD1 (6 bases). The V end was cut by 5 bases, the J end by 2 bases, with 16 bases between. Germline values: CDR1 SQVTM, CDR2 ANQGSEA. CDR3 size: 14 residues. The CDR3 loop reads CSVTGTPYPYEQYF. Incomplete CDR3 DNA: TGCAGCGTTACCGGGACACCTTACCCCTACGAG.

This clone came up a few times. The read ends 3 residues shy of where the CDR3 ends; the end is completed using the germline J gene. This chain connects TRBV11-2 to TRBJ1-5; TRBD1 matches 7 bases. Unmatched junction bases numbered 7, after V lost 4 bases and J lost 7 bases. Per the germline V gene, CDR1 is SGHAT and CDR2 is FQNNGV. The CDR3 runs to 14 residues. CDR3 region: CASSSGQLSQPQHF. Incomplete CDR3 DNA: TGTGCCAGCAGCTCGGGACAGCTCAGCCAGCCC.

This clone appeared many times. The read ends 3 residues before the CDR3 terminus; that terminus is restored from the germline J gene. This same CDR3 is encoded by further DNA sequences in the sample. The chain couples TRBV20-1 to TRBJ2-2, with 7 bases matching TRBD1. The V segment lost 0 bases and the J segment 6 bases; nucleotides outside the gene matches: 4. The V gene's germline CDR1 is DFQATT and CDR2 SNEGSKA (reference sequence). This CDR3 has 14 amino acids. CDR3 bases read: TGCAGTGCTAGAGACCCGACAGGGCCCGGGGAG. This translates into CSARDPTGPGE. The CDR3 in full is CSARDPTGPGELFF.

On this clone itself: The sequence runs out 3 residues before the end of the CDR3; the remainder is reconstructed from the germline J gene. This sequence joins TRBV7-9 and TRBJ2-2; TRBD1 is a possible D gene (6 bases). Germline CDR1 reads SEHNR; CDR2 reads FQNEAQ (reference sequence). CDR3 size: 14 residues. CDR3 loop: CASSPTGANEKLFF. The covered CDR3 bases are TGTGCCAGCAGTCCGACAGGAGCTAATGAAAAG. Together with reference TRBV7-9 and TRBJ2-2, the CDR3 gives the full variable domain: DTGVSQNPRHKITKRGQNVTFRCDPISEHNRLYWYRQTLGQGPEFLTYFQNEAQLEKSRLLSDRFSAERPKGSFSTLEIQRTEQGDSAMYLCASSPTGANEKLFFGEGSRLTVL.

This clone has a count of ten or more. The sequenced fragment ends 3 residues before the CDR3 boundary, so the rest is inferred from the germline J gene. The V gene is TRBV6-1, the J gene TRBJ2-2, with 11 bases fitting TRBD1. Germline V gene lookup returns CDR1 MNHNS and CDR2 SASEGT. V gave up 4 bases and J gave up 5 bases; unmatched junction bases: 6. The CDR3 is made up of 16 amino acids. CDR3 residues: CASSAGTGGFTGELFF. The CDR3 DNA, read in part, is TGTGCCAGCAGTGCCGGGACAGGGGGATTTACCGGGGAG.

Concerning this clone: The sequence runs out 3 residues before the end of the CDR3; the remainder is reconstructed from the germline J gene. J is TRBJ2-7 and V is TRBV19, with 7 bases fitting TRBD2. The CDR3 spans 15 residues. V was clipped by 5 bases and J by 5 bases; unmatched bases: 12. Germline CDR1 reads LNHDA; CDR2 reads SQIVND (reference sequence). Incomplete CDR3 DNA: TGTGCCAGTAGTTGTTTGGGGGGGGAACGGAACGAG. It specifies CASSCLGGERNE. The entire CDR3 protein reads CASSCLGGERNEQYF. The complete variable domain, with remaining parts taken from reference TRBV19 and TRBJ2-7, reads DGGITQSPKYLFRKEGQNVTLSCEQNLNHDAMYWYRQDPGQGLRLIYYSQIVNDFQKGDIAEGYSVSREKKESFPLTVTSAQKNPTAFYLCASSCLGGERNEQYFGPGTRLTVT.

At least ten counts were recorded for this clone. The sequence runs out 3 residues before the end of the CDR3; the remainder is reconstructed from the germline J gene. The chain is built from TRBV5-5 and TRBJ1-4, with 8 positions matching TRBD1. The CDR3 is 14 residues long. From germline, CDR1 is SGHKS and CDR2 YYEKEE (reference sequence). V lost 4 bases to trimming and J lost 5 bases; unmatched junction nucleotides: 4. Incomplete CDR3 DNA: TGTGCCAGCAGCCCGACAGGGGTAAATGAAAAA. Translating it yields CASSPTGVNEK. From start to end, the CDR3 is CASSPTGVNEKLFF.

Ten or more counts support this clone. The read terminates 3 residues ahead of where the CDR3 ends, so the germline J gene completes it. This chain uses TRBV29-1 with TRBJ2-2; D not resolved. The V and J ends lost 0 bases and 1 base respectively, with 9 bases between them. The length of the CDR3 is 15 residues. Per the germline V gene, CDR1 is SQVTM and CDR2 is ANQGSEA. CDR3 bases read: TGCAGCGTTGAAGATGCTACCATGAACACCGGGGAG. Protein product: CSVEDATMNTGE. The full-length CDR3 reads as CSVEDATMNTGELFF.

As to this clone: The CDR3 end lies 3 residues beyond the end of the read and is filled in from the germline J gene. The gene calls are TRBV19 and TRBJ1-2; TRBD1 aligns across 7 bases. Per the germline V gene, CDR1 is LNHDA and CDR2 is SQIVND (reference sequence). The CDR3 sequence is 16 residues long. CDR3 sequence reads: CASSIRTGEITGDYTF. CDR3 DNA, as far as it was read: TGTGCCAGTAGTATCCGGACAGGTGAGATAACGGGAGAC. Combining the CDR3 with reference TRBV19 and TRBJ1-2 gives the whole variable domain DGGITQSPKYLFRKEGQNVTLSCEQNLNHDAMYWYRQDPGQGLRLIYYSQIVNDFQKGDIAEGYSVSREKKESFPLTVTSAQKNPTAFYLCASSIRTGEITGDYTFGSGTRLTVV.

This clone came up many times. The read ends 3 residues before the CDR3 terminus; that terminus is restored from the germline J gene. The genes are TRBV7-2 and TRBJ2-7, with 7 bases aligning to TRBD1. Germline V gene lookup returns CDR1 SGHTA and CDR2 FQGNSA. The J segment lost 0 bases and the V segment lost 5 bases, leaving 4 bases of the junction unmatched. The CDR3 extends over 14 amino acids. The DNA read from the CDR3 is TGTGCCAGCAGCAAGGGGACAGTCTCCTACGAG. It is translated as CASSKGTVSYE. The full CDR3 protein is CASSKGTVSYEQYF.

In its sample, this clone was seen many times. The read halts 3 residues ahead of the CDR3 end, with the missing end drawn from the germline J gene. The chain uses TRBV6-7 and TRBJ2-1, with TRBD2 identical over 10 bases. Being an ORF, TRBV6-7 has a function that is uncertain. J lost 5 bases, V lost 0 bases, and 4 bases had no gene match. This CDR3 comprises 16 residues. The CDR3 DNA, read in part, is TGTGCCAGCAGTTACTCGGGACTAGCGCCCGACAATGAG. It specifies CASSYSGLAPDNE. The whole CDR3 protein is CASSYSGLAPDNEQFF.

This clone was detected ten times or more. The CDR3 goes on 3 residues after the read ends, and that part is filled in from the germline J gene. The V call is TRBV20-1, the J call TRBJ2-5, with 8 bases aligning to TRBD1. The CDR3 is made up of 14 amino acids. CDR1 and CDR2 from the germline V gene are DFQATT and SNEGSKA (reference sequence). V trimming: 1 base; J trimming: 5 bases; junction bases outside the gene matches: 6. This CDR3 is CSARAAGGGETQYF. The sequenced part of the CDR3 DNA is TGCAGTGCTAGAGCGGCAGGGGGCGGTGAGACC.